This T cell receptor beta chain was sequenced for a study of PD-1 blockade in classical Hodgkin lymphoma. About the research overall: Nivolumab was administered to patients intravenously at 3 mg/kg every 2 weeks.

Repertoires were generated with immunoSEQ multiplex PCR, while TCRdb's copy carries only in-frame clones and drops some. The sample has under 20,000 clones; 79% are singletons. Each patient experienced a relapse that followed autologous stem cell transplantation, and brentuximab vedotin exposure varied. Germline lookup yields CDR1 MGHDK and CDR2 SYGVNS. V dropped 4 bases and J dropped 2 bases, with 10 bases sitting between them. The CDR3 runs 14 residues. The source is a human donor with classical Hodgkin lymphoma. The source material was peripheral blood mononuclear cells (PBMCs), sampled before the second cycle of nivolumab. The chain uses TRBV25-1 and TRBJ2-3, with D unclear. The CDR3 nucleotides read TGTGCCAGCAGTGCCCCAGCATTCACAGATACGCAGTATTTT. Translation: CASSAPAFTDTQYF.